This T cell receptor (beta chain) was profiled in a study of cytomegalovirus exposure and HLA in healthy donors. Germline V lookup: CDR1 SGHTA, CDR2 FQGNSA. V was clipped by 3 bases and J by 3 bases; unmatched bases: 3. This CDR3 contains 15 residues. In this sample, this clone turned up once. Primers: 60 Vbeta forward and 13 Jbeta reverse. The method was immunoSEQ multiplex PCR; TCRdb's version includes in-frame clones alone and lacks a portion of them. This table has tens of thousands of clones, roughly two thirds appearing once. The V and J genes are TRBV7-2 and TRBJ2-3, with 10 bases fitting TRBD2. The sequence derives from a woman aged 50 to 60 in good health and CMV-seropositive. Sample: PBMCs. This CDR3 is CASSFSSGGTDTQYF. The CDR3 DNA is TGTGCCAGCAGCTTCTCTAGCGGGGGAACAGATACGCAGTATTTT.